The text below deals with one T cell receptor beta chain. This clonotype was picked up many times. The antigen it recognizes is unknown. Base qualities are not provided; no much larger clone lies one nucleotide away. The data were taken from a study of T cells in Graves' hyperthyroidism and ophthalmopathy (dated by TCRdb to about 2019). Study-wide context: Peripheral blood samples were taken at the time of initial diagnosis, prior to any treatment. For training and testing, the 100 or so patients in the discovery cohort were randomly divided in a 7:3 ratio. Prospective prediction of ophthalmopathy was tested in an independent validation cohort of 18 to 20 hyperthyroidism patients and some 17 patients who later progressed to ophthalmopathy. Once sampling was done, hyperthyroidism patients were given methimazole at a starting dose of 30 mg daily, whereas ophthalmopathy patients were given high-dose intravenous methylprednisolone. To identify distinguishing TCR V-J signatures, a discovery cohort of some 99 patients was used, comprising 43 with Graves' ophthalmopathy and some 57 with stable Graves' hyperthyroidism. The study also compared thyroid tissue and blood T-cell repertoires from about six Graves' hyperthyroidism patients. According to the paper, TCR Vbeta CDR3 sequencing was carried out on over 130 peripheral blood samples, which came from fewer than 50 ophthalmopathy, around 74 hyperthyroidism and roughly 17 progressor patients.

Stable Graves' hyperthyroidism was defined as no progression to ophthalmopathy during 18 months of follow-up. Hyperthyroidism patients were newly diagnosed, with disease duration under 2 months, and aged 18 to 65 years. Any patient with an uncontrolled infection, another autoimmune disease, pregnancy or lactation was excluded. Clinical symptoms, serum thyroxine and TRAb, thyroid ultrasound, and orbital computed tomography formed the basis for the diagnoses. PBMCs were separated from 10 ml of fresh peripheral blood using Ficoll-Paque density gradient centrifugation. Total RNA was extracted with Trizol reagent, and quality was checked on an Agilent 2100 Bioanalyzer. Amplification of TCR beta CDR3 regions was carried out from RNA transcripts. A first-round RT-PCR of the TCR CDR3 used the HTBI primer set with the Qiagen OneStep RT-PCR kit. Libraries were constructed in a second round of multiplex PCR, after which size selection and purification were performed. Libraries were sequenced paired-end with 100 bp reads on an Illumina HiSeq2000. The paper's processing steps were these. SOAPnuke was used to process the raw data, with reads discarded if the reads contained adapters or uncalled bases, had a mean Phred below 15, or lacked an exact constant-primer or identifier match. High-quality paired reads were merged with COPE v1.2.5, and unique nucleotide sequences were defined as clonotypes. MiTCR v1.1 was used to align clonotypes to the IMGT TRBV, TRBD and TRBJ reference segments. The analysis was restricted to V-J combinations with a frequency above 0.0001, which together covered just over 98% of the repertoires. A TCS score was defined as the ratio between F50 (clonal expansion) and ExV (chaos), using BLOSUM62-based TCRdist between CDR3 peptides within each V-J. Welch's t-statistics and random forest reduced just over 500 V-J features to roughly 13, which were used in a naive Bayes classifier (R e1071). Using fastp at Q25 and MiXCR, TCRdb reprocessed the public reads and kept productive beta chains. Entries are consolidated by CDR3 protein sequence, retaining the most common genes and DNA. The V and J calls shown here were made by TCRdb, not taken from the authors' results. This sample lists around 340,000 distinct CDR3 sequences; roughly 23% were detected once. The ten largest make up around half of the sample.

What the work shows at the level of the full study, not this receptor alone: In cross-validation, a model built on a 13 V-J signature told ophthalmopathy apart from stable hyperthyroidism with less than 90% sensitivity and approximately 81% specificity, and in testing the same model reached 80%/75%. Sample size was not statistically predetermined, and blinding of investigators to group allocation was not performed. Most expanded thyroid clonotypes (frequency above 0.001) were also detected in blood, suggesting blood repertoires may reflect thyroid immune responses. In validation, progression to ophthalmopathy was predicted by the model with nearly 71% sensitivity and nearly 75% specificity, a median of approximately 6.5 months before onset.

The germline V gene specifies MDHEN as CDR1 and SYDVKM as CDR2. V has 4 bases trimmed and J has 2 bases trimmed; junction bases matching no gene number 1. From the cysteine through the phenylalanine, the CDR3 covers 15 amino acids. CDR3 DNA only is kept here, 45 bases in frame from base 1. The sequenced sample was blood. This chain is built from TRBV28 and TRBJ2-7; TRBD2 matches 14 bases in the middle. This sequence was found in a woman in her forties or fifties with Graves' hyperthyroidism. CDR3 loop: CASSSGLAGAYEQYF. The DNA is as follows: TGTGCCAGCAGTTCGGGACTAGCGGGGGCCTACGAGCAGTACTTC.